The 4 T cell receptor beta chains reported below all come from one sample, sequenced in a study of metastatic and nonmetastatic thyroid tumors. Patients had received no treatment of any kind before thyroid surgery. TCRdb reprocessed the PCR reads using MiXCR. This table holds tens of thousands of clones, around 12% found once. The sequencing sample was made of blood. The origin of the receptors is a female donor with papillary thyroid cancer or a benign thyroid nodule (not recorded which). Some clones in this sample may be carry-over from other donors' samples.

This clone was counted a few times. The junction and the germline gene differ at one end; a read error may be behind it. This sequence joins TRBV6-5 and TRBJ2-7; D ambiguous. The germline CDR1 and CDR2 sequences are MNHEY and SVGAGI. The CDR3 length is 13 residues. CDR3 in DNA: TGTGCCAGCAGTTACGGCTGCTCCTACGATCAGTACTTC. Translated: CASSYGCSYDQYF.

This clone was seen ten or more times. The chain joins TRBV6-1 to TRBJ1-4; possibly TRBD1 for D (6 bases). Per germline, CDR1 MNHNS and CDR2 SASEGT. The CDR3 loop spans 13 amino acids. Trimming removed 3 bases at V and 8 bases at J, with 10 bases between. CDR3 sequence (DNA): TGTGCCAGCAGTGACAGGGGAAGGGAAAAACTGTTTTTT. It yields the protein CASSDRGREKLFF.

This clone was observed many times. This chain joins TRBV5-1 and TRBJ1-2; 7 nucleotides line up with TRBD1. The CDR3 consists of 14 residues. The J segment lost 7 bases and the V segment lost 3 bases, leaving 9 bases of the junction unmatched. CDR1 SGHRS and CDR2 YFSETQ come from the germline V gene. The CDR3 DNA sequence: TGCGCCAGCAGCTGGACGACAGGGCGGTTTGGCTACACCTTC. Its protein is CASSWTTGRFGYTF.

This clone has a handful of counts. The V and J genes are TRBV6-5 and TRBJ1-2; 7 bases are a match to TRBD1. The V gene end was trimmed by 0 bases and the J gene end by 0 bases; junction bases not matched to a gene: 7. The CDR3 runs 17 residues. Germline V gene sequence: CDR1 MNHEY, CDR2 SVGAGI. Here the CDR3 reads CASSYSVGDSSNYGYTF. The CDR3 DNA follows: TGTGCCAGCAGTTACTCTGTAGGGGACAGTTCTAACTATGGCTACACCTTC.